These T cell receptor beta chains were read from a single sample in a study of blood T cell repertoires in COVID-19. Data came from immunoSEQ multiplex PCR; TCRdb stores just in-frame clones and leaves some out. In the table there are over 250,000 clones, under 90% of which are singletons. The source material was PBMCs or T cells enriched from blood (not recorded which). The receptors here all came from a woman aged 55-70 years who had recovered from COVID-19. Both conserved end residues are part of each CDR3. Each record gives: J gene, D gene, V gene, clone size, CDR3 protein, CDR3 DNA. A D gene is named only where the DNA matches it firmly. Expanded clones get a size class; other rows say once, few or many, or leave the size out.

>TRBJ2-5|TRBD2|TRBV10-3|NA
CAISGGGAAKTQYF
TGTGCCATCAGTGGCGGGGGGGCCGCGAAGACCCAGTACTTC
>TRBJ2-5|NA|TRBV7-2|NA
CASTARRQETQYF
TGTGCCAGCACTGCGAGGAGACAAGAGACCCAGTACTTC
>TRBJ2-2|TRBD1|TRBV19|NA
CASSSRDRGDTGELFF
TGTGCCAGTAGTTCCCGGGACAGGGGGGATACCGGGGAGCTGTTTTTT
>TRBJ2-3|TRBD1|TRBV18|NA
CASSLHRGQGDTQYF
TGTGCCAGCTCACTTCACAGGGGGCAGGGAGATACGCAGTATTTT
>TRBJ2-3|NA|TRBV7-6|NA
CASSSVRSDSDTQYF
TGTGCCAGCAGCTCGGTGAGGTCCGATTCTGATACGCAGTATTTT
>TRBJ2-7|NA|TRBV18|NA
CASSPVQAAYEQYF
TGTGCCAGCTCACCAGTCCAGGCTGCCTACGAGCAGTACTTC
>TRBJ2-7|TRBD2|TRBV29-1|NA
CSGASGYEQYF
TGCAGCGGGGCTAGCGGCTACGAGCAGTACTTC
>TRBJ2-2|NA|TRBV7-3|NA
CASSPIPLGQGYTGELFF
TGTGCCAGCAGCCCCATCCCGTTGGGGCAGGGTTACACCGGGGAGCTGTTTTTT
>TRBJ1-1|NA|TRBV28|NA
CASSLVGQSLAEAFF
TGTGCCAGCAGTTTAGTAGGACAGAGCCTCGCTGAAGCTTTCTTT
>TRBJ1-1|TRBD1|TRBV5-6|NA
CASSSDRGNTEAFF
TGTGCCAGCAGCTCGGACAGGGGGAACACTGAAGCTTTCTTT
>TRBJ1-2|TRBD1|TRBV28|NA
CASSQTGVDYGYTF
TGTGCCAGCAGTCAAACAGGGGTAGACTATGGCTACACCTTC
>TRBJ1-1|TRBD1|TRBV7-8|NA
CASSFLQGAGTEAFF
TGTGCCAGCAGCTTTTTGCAGGGGGCCGGCACTGAAGCTTTCTTT
>TRBJ1-5|NA|TRBV4-2|NA
CASSRQENQPQHF
TGTGCCAGCAGCCGACAGGAAAATCAGCCCCAGCATTTT
>TRBJ2-1|NA|TRBV9|NA
CASSVEGHGEQFF
TGTGCCAGCAGCGTAGAGGGACACGGTGAGCAGTTCTTC
>TRBJ2-7|TRBD1|TRBV15|NA
CATSGTGGVSYEQYF
TGTGCCACCAGCGGCACAGGGGGAGTCTCCTACGAGCAGTACTTC
>TRBJ2-1|TRBD2|TRBV5-1|NA
CASNGGGSYNEQFF
TGCGCCAGCAATGGGGGAGGGTCCTACAATGAGCAGTTCTTC
>TRBJ1-1|NA|TRBV7-9|NA
CASSALRLKDTEAFF
TGTGCCAGCAGCGCGCTGAGGTTAAAGGACACTGAAGCTTTCTTT
>TRBJ2-5|TRBD2|TRBV3-1/TRBV3-2|NA
CASSKRSLRGRPQETQYF
TGTGCCAGCAGTAAGCGGAGCTTGCGGGGGAGGCCCCAAGAGACCCAGTACTTC
>TRBJ1-1|TRBD1|TRBV10-3|NA
CAISRQGNTEAFF
TGTGCCATCTCGCGACAGGGGAACACTGAAGCTTTCTTT
>TRBJ2-6|NA|TRBV24-1|NA
CATSDSGRKSSGANVLTF
TGTGCCACCAGTGATTCCGGCAGGAAGAGCTCTGGGGCCAACGTCCTGACTTTC
>TRBJ2-7|TRBD1|TRBV4-1|NA
CASSRGDRGLYEQYF
TGCGCCAGCAGCCGAGGGGACAGGGGCCTCTACGAGCAGTACTTC
>TRBJ2-7|NA|TRBV6-5|NA
CASRLQDPYEQYF
TGTGCCAGCAGGCTACAGGACCCCTACGAGCAGTACTTC
>TRBJ1-3|NA|TRBV13|NA
CASSLVTGSSGNTIYF
TGTGCCAGCAGCTTAGTAACGGGGAGCTCTGGAAACACCATATATTTT
>TRBJ1-6|TRBD1|TRBV5-1|NA
CASSLDRGMVPLHF
TGCGCCAGCAGCTTGGACAGGGGGATGGTTCCCCTCCACTTT
>TRBJ2-5|NA|TRBV11-2|NA
CASSRQRSETQYF
TGTGCCAGCAGCCGACAGAGGTCAGAGACCCAGTACTTC
>TRBJ1-1|NA|TRBV5-4|NA
CASSSQVGGTEAFF
TGTGCCAGCAGCTCACAAGTCGGGGGCACTGAAGCTTTCTTT
>TRBJ2-7|TRBD1|TRBV6-1|NA
CASSEAGTGPYEQYF
TGTGCCAGCAGTGAAGCCGGGACAGGGCCCTACGAGCAGTACTTC
>TRBJ1-2|TRBD1|TRBV9|NA
CASSIRDSPNYGYTF
TGTGCCAGCAGCATACGGGACAGCCCTAACTATGGCTACACCTTC
>TRBJ1-3|NA|TRBV27|NA
CASSLGQTGNTIYF
TGTGCCAGCAGTTTGGGGCAGACCGGAAACACCATATATTTT
>TRBJ1-1|NA|TRBV12-3/TRBV12-4|NA
CATLGALIKEAFF
TGTGCCACGCTAGGGGCCCTGATTAAGGAAGCTTTCTTT
>TRBJ2-5|NA|TRBV5-1|NA
CASRLYVGAETQYF
TGCGCCAGCAGGCTATACGTAGGGGCCGAGACCCAGTACTTC
>TRBJ2-2|NA|TRBV19|NA
CASSSGSTAGELFF
TGTGCCAGTAGTTCCGGGTCCACGGCGGGGGAGCTGTTTTTT
>TRBJ1-6|TRBD1|TRBV25-1|NA
CASSEPGQGASPLHF
TGTGCCAGCAGTGAACCGGGACAGGGAGCTTCACCCCTCCACTTT
>TRBJ1-1|TRBD1|TRBV5-1|NA
CASSLAQTGRNTEAFF
TGCGCCAGCAGCTTGGCACAGACAGGGAGGAACACTGAAGCTTTCTTT
>TRBJ1-1|NA|TRBV18|NA
CASSPLADMNTEAFF
TGTGCCAGCTCACCTTTGGCAGACATGAACACTGAAGCTTTCTTT
>TRBJ2-1|TRBD2|TRBV3-1/TRBV3-2|NA
CASSSSGGPNPNEQFF
TGTGCCAGCAGCTCTAGCGGGGGGCCTAACCCCAATGAGCAGTTCTTC
>TRBJ1-1|TRBD1|TRBV10-3|NA
CAISGPRTGADTEAFF
TGTGCCATCAGTGGCCCCAGGACAGGGGCGGACACTGAAGCTTTCTTT
>TRBJ1-1|NA|TRBV6-5|NA
CASLDMNTEAFF
TGTGCCAGCCTAGATATGAACACTGAAGCTTTCTTT
>TRBJ2-3|TRBD2|TRBV9|NA
CASSSTWGTRGTDTQYF
TGTGCCAGCAGTTCCACTTGGGGGACTAGGGGTACGGATACGCAGTATTTT
>TRBJ1-2|NA|TRBV27|once
CASSLGAGLFGYTF
TGTGCCAGCAGTTTAGGGGCAGGACTATTCGGCTACACCTTC
>TRBJ1-3|TRBD1|TRBV5-1|NA
CASTPTGGNTIYF
TGCGCCAGCACGCCGACAGGGGGTAACACCATATATTTT
>TRBJ2-2|TRBD1|TRBV9|NA
CASSPRQGTNTGELFF
TGTGCCAGCAGCCCTCGACAGGGAACGAACACCGGGGAGCTGTTTTTT
>TRBJ2-2|TRBD1|TRBV6-6|NA
CASSSPTGGYGGELFF
TGTGCCAGCAGTTCTCCGACAGGGGGCTATGGCGGGGAGCTGTTTTTT
>TRBJ2-7|TRBD2|TRBV28|NA
CASSSDGGGSWNEQYF
TGTGCCAGCAGTTCCGACGGGGGGGGCAGTTGGAACGAGCAGTACTTC
>TRBJ2-7|NA|TRBV13|NA
CASSSGLRSSYEQYF
TGTGCCAGCAGCTCGGGACTTCGGAGCTCCTACGAGCAGTACTTC
>TRBJ1-1|NA|TRBV15|NA
CATSNESFGTFGTEAFF
TGTGCCACCAGCAATGAAAGTTTCGGGACATTCGGCACTGAAGCTTTCTTT
>TRBJ2-5|TRBD1|TRBV28|NA
CASNIGGQRWETQYF
TGTGCCAGCAATATTGGGGGACAGAGATGGGAGACCCAGTACTTC